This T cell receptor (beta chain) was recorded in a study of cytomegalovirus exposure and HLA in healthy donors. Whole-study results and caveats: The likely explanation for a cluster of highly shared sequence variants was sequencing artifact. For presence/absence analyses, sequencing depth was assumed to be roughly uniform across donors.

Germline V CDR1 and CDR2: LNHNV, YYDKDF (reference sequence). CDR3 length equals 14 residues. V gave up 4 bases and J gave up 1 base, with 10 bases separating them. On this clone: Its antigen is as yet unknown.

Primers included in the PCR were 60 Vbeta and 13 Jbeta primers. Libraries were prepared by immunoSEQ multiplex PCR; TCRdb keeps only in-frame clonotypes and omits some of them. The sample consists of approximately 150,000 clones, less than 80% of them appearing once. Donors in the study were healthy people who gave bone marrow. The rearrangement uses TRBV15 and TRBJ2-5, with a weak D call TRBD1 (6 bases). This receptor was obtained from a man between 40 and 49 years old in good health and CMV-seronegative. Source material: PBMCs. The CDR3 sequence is CATSTGQIQETQYF. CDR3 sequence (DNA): TGTGCCACCAGCACAGGACAGATCCAAGAGACCCAGTACTTC.